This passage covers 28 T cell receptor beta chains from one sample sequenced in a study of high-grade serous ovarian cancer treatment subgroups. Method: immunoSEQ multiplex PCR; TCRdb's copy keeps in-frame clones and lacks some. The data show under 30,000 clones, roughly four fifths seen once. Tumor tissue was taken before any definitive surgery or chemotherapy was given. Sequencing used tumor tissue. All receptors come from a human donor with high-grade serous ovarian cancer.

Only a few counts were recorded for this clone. The CDR3 nucleotides are TGTGCCAGCAGTCCCAGGGACAGGGGTGGCAATCAGCCCCAGCATTTT. Protein product: CASSPRDRGGNQPQHF. V gene TRBV6-6 combines with J gene TRBJ1-5; 10 bases map to TRBD1. Germline trimming cut 5 bases from V and 2 bases from J; bases unmatched to any gene: 6. In germline, CDR1 is MNHNY, CDR2 SVGAGI (reference sequence). CDR3 length: 16 residues.

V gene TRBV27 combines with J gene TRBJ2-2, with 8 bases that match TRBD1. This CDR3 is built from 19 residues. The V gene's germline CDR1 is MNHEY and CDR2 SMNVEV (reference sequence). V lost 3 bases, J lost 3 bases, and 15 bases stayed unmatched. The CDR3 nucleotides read TGTGCCAGCAGTTTTTCGGCAGGGGGCGATGGGTTGGACACCGGGGAGCTGTTTTTT. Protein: CASSFSAGGDGLDTGELFF.

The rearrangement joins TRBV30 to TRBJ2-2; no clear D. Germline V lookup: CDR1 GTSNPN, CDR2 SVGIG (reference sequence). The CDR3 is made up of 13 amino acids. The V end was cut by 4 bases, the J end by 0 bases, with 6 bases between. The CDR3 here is CAWKVSNTGELFF. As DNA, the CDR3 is TGTGCCTGGAAGGTCTCGAACACCGGGGAGCTGTTTTTT.

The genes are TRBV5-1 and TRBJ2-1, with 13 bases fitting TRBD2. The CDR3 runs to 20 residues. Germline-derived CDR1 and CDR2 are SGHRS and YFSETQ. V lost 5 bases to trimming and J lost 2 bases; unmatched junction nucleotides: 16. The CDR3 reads CASRTGGLAGTGPTYNEQFF. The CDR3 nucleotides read TGCGCCAGCAGAACAGGGGGACTAGCGGGAACCGGACCTACCTACAATGAGCAGTTCTTC.

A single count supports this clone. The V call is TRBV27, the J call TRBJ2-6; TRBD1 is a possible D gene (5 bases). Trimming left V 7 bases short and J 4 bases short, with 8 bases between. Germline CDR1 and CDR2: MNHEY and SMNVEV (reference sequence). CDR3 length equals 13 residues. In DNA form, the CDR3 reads TGTGCCAGCAAGGGGTCCGGGGCCAACGTCCTGACTTTC. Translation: CASKGSGANVLTF.

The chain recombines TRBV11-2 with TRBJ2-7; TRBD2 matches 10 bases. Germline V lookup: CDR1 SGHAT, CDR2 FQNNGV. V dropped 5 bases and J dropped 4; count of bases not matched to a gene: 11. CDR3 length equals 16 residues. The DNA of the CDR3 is TGTGCCAGCAGCGTTACCGGGACTAGCGCTTCTTACGAGCAGTACTTC. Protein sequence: CASSVTGTSASYEQYF.

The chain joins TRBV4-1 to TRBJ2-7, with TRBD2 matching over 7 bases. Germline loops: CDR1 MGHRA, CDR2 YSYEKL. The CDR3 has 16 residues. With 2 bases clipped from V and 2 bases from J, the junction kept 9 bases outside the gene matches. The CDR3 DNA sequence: TGCGCCAGCAGCCAATCGGAAGGACTAGAAACCTACGAGCAGTACTTC. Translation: CASSQSEGLETYEQYF.

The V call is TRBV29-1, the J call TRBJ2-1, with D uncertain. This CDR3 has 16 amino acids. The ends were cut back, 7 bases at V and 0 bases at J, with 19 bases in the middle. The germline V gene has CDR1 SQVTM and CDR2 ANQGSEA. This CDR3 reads CSAPIVAKSSYNEQFF. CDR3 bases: TGCAGCGCCCCCATAGTAGCCAAGAGCTCCTACAATGAGCAGTTCTTC.

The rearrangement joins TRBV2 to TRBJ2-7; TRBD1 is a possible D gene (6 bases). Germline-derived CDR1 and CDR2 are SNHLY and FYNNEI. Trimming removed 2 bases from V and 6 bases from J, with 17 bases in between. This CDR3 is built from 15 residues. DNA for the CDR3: TGTGCCAGCAGTGAATCAGGGGTCCTCACTTCCGAGCAGTACTTC. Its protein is CASSESGVLTSEQYF.

CDR3 sequence (DNA): TGCAGCGTTGTAGTTCGTCTAGCGGGAAACAATGAGCAGTTCTTC. This codes for CSVVVRLAGNNEQFF. The chain has TRBV29-1 and TRBJ2-1; TRBD2 agrees at 9 bases. Unmatched junction bases numbered 9, after V lost 4 bases and J lost 5 bases. From germline, CDR1 is SQVTM and CDR2 ANQGSEA. The CDR3 runs to 15 residues.

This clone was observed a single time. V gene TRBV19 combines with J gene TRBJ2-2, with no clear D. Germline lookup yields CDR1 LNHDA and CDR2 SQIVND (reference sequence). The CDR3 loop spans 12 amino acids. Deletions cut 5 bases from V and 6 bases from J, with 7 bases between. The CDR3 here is CASSPAAGELFF. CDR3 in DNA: TGTGCCAGTAGTCCCGCCGCCGGGGAGCTGTTTTTT.

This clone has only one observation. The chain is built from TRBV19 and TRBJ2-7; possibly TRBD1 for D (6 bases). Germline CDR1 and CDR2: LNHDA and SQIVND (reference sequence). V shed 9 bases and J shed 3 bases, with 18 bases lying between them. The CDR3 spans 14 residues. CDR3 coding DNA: TGTGCCAGAAACAGGGTCGGAGGTTACTACGAGCAGTACTTC. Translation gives CARNRVGGYYEQYF.

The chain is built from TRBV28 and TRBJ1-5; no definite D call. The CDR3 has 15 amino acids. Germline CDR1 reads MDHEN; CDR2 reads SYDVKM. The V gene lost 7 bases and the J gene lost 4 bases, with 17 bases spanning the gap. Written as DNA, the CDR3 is TGTGCCAGCACCCACCCGGGGTCTGGGAATCAGCCCCAGCATTTT. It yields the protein CASTHPGSGNQPQHF.

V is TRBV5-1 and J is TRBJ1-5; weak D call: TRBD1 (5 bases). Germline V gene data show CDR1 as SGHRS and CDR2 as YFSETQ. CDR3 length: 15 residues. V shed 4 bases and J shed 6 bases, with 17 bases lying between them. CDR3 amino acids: CASSPAGGAGQPQHF. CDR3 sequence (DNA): TGCGCCAGCAGCCCGGCGGGAGGGGCCGGTCAGCCCCAGCATTTT.

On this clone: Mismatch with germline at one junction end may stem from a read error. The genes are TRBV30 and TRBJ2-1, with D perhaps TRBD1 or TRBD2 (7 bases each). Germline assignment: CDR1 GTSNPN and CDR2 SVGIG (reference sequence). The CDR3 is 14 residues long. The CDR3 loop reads CAGRGQGGYNEQFF. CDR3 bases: TGTGCCGGGAGGGGGCAGGGAGGATACAATGAGCAGTTCTTC.

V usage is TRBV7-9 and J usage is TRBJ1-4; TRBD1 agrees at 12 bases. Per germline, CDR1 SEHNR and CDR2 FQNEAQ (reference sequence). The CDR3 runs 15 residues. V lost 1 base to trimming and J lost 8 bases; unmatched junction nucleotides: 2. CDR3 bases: TGTGCCAGCAGCTTAGTGGGGACAGGGGGCGAAAAACTGTTTTTT. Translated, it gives CASSLVGTGGEKLFF. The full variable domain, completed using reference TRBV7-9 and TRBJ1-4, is DTGVSQNPRHKITKRGQNVTFRCDPISEHNRLYWYRQTLGQGPEFLTYFQNEAQLEKSRLLSDRFSAERPKGSFSTLEIQRTEQGDSAMYLCASSLVGTGGEKLFFGSGTQLSVL.

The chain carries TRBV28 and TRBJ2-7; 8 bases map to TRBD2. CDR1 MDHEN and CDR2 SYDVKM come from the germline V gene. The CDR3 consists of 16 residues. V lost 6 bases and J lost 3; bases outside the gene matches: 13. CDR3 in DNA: TGTGCCAGCAGCCGTGATATGGGGCTAGCGGGCTACGAGCAGTACTTC. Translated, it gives CASSRDMGLAGYEQYF.

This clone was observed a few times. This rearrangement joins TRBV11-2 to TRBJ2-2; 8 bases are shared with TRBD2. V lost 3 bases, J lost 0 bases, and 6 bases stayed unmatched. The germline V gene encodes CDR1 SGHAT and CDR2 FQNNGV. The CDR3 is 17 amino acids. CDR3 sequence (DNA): TGTGCCAGCAGCTTGGTGGCGGGAGGTCCGAACACCGGGGAGCTGTTTTTT. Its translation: CASSLVAGGPNTGELFF.

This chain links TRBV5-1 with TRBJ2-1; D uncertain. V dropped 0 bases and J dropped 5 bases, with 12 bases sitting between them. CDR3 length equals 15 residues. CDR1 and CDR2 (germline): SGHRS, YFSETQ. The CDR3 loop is CASSLGLLPNNEQFF. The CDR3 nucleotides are TGCGCCAGCAGCTTGGGTTTGCTGCCGAACAATGAGCAGTTCTTC.

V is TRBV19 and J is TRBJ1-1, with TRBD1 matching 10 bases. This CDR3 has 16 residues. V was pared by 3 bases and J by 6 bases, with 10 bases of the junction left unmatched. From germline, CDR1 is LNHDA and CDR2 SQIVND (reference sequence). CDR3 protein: CASSMSPTGGFAEAFF. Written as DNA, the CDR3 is TGTGCCAGTAGTATGTCCCCGACAGGGGGCTTTGCTGAAGCTTTCTTT.

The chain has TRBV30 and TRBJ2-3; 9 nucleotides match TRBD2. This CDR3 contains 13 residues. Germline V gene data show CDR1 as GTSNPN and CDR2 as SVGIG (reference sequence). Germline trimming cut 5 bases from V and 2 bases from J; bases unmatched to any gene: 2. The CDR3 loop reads CAWRGLATDTQYF. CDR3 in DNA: TGTGCCTGGCGGGGACTAGCCACAGATACGCAGTATTTT. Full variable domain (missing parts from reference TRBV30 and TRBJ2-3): SQTIHQWPATLVQPVGSPLSLECTVEGTSNPNLYWYRQAAGRGLQLLFYSVGIGQISSEVPQNLSASRPQDRQFILSSKKLLLSDSGFYLCAWRGLATDTQYFGPGTRLTVL.

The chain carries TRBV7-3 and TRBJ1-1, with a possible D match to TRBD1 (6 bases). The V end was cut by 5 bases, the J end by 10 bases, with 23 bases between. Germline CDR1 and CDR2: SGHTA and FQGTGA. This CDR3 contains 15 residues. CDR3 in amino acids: CASSRGPGEGSGAFF. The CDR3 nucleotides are TGTGCCAGCAGCCGTGGGCCAGGGGAGGGTTCTGGAGCTTTCTTT.

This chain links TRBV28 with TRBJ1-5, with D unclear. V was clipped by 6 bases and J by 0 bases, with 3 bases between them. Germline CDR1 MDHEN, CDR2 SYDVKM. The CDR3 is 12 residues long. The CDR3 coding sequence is TGTGCCAGCAGGAATAGCAATCAGCCCCAGCATTTT. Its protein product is CASRNSNQPQHF. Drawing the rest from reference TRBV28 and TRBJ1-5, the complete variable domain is DVKVTQSSRYLVKRTGEKVFLECVQDMDHENMFWYRQDPGLGLRLIYFSYDVKMKEKGDIPEGYSVSREKKERFSLILESASTNQTSMYLCASRNSNQPQHFGDGTRLSIL.

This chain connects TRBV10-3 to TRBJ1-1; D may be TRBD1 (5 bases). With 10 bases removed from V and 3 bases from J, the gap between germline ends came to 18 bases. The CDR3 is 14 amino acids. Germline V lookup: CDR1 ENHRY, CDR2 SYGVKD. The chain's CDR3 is CATREPGGDTEAFF. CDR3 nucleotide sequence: TGTGCCACCAGAGAGCCCGGGGGGGACACTGAAGCTTTCTTT.

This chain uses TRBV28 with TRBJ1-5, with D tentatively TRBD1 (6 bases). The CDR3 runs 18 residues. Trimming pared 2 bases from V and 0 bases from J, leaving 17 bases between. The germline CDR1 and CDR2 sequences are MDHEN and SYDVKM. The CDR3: CASSLVQAGAFSNQPQHF. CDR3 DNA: TGTGCCAGCAGTTTAGTTCAGGCAGGGGCTTTTAGCAATCAGCCCCAGCATTTT.

CDR3 coding DNA: TGTGCCAGCAGGTTACGGCGGGAGACCCAGTACTTC. Residues: CASRLRRETQYF. The V and J genes are TRBV6-1 and TRBJ2-5; D is unclear. Between the trimmed V and J ends, which lost 6 bases and 5 bases, there was a span of 10 bases. The CDR3 contains 12 residues. CDR1 MNHNS and CDR2 SASEGT come from the germline V gene.

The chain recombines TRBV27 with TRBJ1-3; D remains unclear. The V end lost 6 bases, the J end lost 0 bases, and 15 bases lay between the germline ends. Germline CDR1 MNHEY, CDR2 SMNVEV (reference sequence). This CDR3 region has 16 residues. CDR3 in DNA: TGTGCCAGCAGACAATCAGCGACTCTCTCTGGAAACACCATATATTTT. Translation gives CASRQSATLSGNTIYF.

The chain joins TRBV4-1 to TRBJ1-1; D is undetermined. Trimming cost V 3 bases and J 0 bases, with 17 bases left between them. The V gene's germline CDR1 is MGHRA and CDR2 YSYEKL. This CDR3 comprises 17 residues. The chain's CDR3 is CASSHLATRRVNTEAFF. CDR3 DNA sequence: TGCGCCAGCAGCCACCTTGCAACTCGGAGGGTGAACACTGAAGCTTTCTTT.